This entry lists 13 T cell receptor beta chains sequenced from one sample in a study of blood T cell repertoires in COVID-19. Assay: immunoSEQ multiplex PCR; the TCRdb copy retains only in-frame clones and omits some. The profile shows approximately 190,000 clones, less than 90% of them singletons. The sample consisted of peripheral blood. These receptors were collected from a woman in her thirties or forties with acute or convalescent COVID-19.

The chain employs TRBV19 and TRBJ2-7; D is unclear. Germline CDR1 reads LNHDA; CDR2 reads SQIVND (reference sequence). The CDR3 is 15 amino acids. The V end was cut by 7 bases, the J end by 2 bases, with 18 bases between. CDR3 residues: CASTTGGSEPYEQYF. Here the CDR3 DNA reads TGTGCCAGTACCACCGGTGGCAGCGAGCCCTACGAGCAGTACTTC.

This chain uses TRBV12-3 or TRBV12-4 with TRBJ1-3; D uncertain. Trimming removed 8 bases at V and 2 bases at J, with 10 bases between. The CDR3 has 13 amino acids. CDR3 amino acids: CASGLLPGNTIYF. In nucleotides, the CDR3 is TGTGCCAGCGGGCTCTTACCTGGAAACACCATATATTTT.

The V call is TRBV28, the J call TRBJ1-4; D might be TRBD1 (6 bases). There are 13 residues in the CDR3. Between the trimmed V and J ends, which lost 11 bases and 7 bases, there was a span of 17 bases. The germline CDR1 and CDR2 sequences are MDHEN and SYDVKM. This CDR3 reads CAAYSGVTEKLFF. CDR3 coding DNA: TGTGCCGCATACTCAGGGGTTACTGAAAAACTGTTTTTT.

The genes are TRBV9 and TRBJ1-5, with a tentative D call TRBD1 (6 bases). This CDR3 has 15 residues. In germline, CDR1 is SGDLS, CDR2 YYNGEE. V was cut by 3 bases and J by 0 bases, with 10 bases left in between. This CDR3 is CASSGGQTSNQPQHF. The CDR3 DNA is TGTGCCAGCAGCGGTGGACAGACTAGCAATCAGCCCCAGCATTTT.

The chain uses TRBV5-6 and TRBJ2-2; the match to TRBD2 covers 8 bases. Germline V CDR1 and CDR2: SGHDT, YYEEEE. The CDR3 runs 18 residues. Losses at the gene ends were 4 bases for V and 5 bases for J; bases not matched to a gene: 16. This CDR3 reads CASSPAKGSGSYTGELFF. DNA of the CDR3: TGTGCCAGCAGCCCCGCCAAGGGGAGCGGGAGCTATACCGGGGAGCTGTTTTTT.

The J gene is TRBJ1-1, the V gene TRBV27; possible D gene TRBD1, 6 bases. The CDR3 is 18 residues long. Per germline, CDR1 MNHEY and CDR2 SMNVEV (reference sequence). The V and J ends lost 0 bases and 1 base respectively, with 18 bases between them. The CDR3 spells CASSLSPGGQRGNTEAFF. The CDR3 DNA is TGTGCCAGCAGTTTATCGCCGGGGGGCCAGAGGGGGAACACTGAAGCTTTCTTT.

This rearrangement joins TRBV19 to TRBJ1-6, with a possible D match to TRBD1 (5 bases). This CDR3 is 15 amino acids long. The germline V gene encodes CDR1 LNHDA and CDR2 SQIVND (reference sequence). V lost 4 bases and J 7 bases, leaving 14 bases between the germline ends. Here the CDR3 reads CASSTWGVGNSPLHF. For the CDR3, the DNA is TGTGCCAGTAGTACCTGGGGGGTTGGCAATTCACCCCTCCACTTT. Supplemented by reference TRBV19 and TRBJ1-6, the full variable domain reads DGGITQSPKYLFRKEGQNVTLSCEQNLNHDAMYWYRQDPGQGLRLIYYSQIVNDFQKGDIAEGYSVSREKKESFPLTVTSAQKNPTAFYLCASSTWGVGNSPLHFGNGTRLTVT.

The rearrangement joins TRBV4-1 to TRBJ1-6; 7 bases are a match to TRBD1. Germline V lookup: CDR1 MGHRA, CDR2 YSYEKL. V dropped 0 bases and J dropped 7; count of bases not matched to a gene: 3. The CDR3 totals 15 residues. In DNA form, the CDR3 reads TGCGCCAGCAGCCAAGAACCGGGACAGAATTCACCCCTCCACTTT. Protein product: CASSQEPGQNSPLHF.

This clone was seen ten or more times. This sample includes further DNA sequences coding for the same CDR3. In DNA, the CDR3 is TGCAGCGTTGGAGGAGACACTGAAGCTTTCTTT. This codes for CSVGGDTEAFF. The chain combines TRBV29-1 with TRBJ1-1; D is undetermined. The germline CDR1 and CDR2 sequences are SQVTM and ANQGSEA. The CDR3 contains 11 residues. V lost 4 bases to trimming and J lost 3 bases, with 6 bases between them.

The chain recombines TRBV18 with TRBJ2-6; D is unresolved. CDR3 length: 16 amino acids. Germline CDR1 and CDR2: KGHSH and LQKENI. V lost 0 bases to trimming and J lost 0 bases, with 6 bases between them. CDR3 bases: TGTGCCAGCTCACCACCGCCGGTCTCTGGGGCCAACGTCCTGACTTTC. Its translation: CASSPPPVSGANVLTF.

The CDR3 nucleotides read TGCGCCAGCAGCCGTGTAGGACAGGGCACTGAAGCTTTCTTT. It encodes CASSRVGQGTEAFF. The V call is TRBV4-1, the J call TRBJ1-1; 8 bases fit TRBD1. Looked up from germline, CDR1 is MGHRA and CDR2 is YSYEKL. CDR3 length: 14 residues. J gave up 4 bases and V 4 bases, and 5 bases lay outside the gene matches.

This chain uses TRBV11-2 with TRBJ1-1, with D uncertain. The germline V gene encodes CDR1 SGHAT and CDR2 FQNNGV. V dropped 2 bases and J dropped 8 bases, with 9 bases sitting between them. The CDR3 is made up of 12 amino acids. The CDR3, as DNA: TGTGCCAGCAGCTTATCGGGGTTCGAAGCTTTCTTT. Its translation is CASSLSGFEAFF.

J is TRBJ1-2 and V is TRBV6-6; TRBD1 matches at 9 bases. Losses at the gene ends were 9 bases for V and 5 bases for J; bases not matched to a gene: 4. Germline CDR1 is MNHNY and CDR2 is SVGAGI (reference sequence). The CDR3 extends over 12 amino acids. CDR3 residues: CASTGGVYGYTF. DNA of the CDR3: TGTGCCAGTACAGGGGGCGTTTATGGCTACACCTTC.